This T cell receptor beta chain emerged from a study of blood T cell repertoires in COVID-19. Study details: In Cohort 3, a recovered donor had either two negative PCRs, clearance, or symptom resolution. Sources were T cells, B-cell-depleted T cells, or PBMCs; the material itself was cDNA or gDNA.

Germline V gene data show CDR1 as MDHEN and CDR2 as SYDVKM. The CDR3 loop spans 16 amino acids. V dropped 4 bases and J dropped 0; count of bases not matched to a gene: 6. Authors' methods: Amplification with reference gene primers provided the estimates of nucleated cell counts. Here immunoSEQ multiplex PCR was the method, and the copy in TCRdb shows in-frame clones only, minus some. V, J and clone size derive from that table, while D and trimming were established from the DNA sequence. The data show over 250,000 clones, with around nine tenths seen just once and around 2% held by the top ten. The chain is built from TRBV28 and TRBJ1-3, with 7 positions matching TRBD1. Specimen: PBMCs or T cells enriched from blood (not recorded which). This clonotype was sampled from an older woman in a cohort exposed to, infected with or recovered from COVID-19 (not recorded which). CDR3 bases: TGTGCCAGCAGTTCGGGACAGCAGATCTCTGGAAACACCATATATTTT. Amino acid sequence: CASSSGQQISGNTIYF.